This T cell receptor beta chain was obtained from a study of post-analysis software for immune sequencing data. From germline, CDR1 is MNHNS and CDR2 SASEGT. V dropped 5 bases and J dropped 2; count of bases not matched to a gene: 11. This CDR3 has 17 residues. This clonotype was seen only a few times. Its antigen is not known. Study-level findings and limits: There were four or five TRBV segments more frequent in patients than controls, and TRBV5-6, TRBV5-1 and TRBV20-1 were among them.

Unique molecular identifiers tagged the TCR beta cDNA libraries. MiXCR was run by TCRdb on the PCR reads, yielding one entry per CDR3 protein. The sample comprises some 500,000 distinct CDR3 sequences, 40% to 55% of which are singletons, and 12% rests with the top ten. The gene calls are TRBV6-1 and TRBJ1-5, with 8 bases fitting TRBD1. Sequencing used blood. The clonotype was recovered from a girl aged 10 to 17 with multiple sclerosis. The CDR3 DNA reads TGTGCCAGCAGTACCCCCCCGGACAGGGTTGGCAATCAGCCCCAGCATTTT. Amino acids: CASSTPPDRVGNQPQHF.